Presented here are 22 T cell receptor beta chains from one specimen sequenced in a study of regulatory and conventional T cells in RAG deficiency. Clones were read by immunoSEQ multiplex PCR, and TCRdb kept only the in-frame ones, dropping some. The sample has around 6,000 clones, 92% seen once. Input material: CD8+ T cells sorted from blood. All receptors come from a human donor with RAG deficiency presenting as severe combined immunodeficiency.

The J gene is TRBJ2-1, the V gene TRBV5-4, with 10 bases fitting TRBD1. The V gene end was trimmed by 6 bases and the J gene end by 8 bases; junction bases not matched to a gene: 14. Looked up from germline, CDR1 is SGHNT and CDR2 is YYREEE (reference sequence). The CDR3 consists of 16 residues. The CDR3: CASNTPGTGEGYEQFF. The CDR3, as DNA: TGTGCCAGCAACACCCCCGGGACAGGGGAAGGGTATGAGCAGTTCTTC.

The rearrangement links TRBV28 to TRBJ2-7, with 10 nucleotides matching TRBD1. There are 14 residues in the CDR3. Per the germline V gene, CDR1 is MDHEN and CDR2 is SYDVKM. The V and J ends lost 8 bases and 1 base, in that order; junction bases with no gene match: 5. CDR3 loop: CASFDRGRSYEQYF. DNA for the CDR3: TGTGCCAGCTTCGACAGGGGGCGTTCCTACGAGCAGTACTTC.

The chain employs TRBV11-3 and TRBJ2-1; no reliable D call. Germline lookup yields CDR1 SGHNT and CDR2 YENEEA. There are 14 residues in the CDR3. V was shortened by 3 bases and J by 1 base, with 7 bases between the two germline ends. The CDR3 nucleotides read TGTGCCAGCAGCTTGGAGTCTTCCTACAATGAGCAGTTCTTC. Its protein is CASSLESSYNEQFF.

This clone has just one count. The V and J genes are TRBV2 and TRBJ2-4; D perhaps matches TRBD1 (5 bases). Germline CDR1 is SNHLY and CDR2 is FYNNEI. This CDR3 has 12 residues. The V and J ends lost 6 bases and 4 bases respectively, with 7 bases between them. CDR3 loop: CASRDKKNIQYF. In DNA, the CDR3 is TGTGCCAGCAGGGACAAAAAAAACATTCAGTACTTC.

Remarks on this clone: The junction and the germline gene differ at one end; a read error may be behind it. Different DNA sequences within this sample yield the same CDR3. The chain employs TRBV4-3 and TRBJ1-2, with D unclear. This CDR3 comprises 12 residues. Germline CDR1 reads LGHNA; CDR2 reads YSLEER. This chain's CDR3 is CASSQDRTGYTF. As DNA, the CDR3 is TGCGCCAGCAGCCAAGATCGGACTGGCTACACTTTC.

The V gene is TRBV20-1, the J gene TRBJ2-1, with a weak D call TRBD1 (5 bases). The germline V gene encodes CDR1 DFQATT and CDR2 SNEGSKA (reference sequence). This CDR3 comprises 11 residues. V lost 6 bases and J lost 9, with 12 bases in between. In DNA form, the CDR3 reads TGCAGTGCGCGACAGATCGGTGAGCAGTTCTTC. Amino acids: CSARQIGEQFF.

The chain recombines TRBV7-9 with TRBJ2-3, with a weak D call TRBD1 (8 bases). The germline CDR1 and CDR2 sequences are SEHNR and FQNEAQ (reference sequence). The CDR3 extends over 14 amino acids. V was trimmed by 3 bases and J by 5 bases, leaving 12 bases between them. CDR3 residues: CASSLDREGDTQYF. In DNA form, the CDR3 reads TGTGCCAGCAGCTTGGACAGGGAGGGAGATACGCAGTATTTT.

A remark on this clone: This may come from a read error, since a much larger clone is one base off. The genes are TRBV5-4 and TRBJ2-3; 9 bases align to TRBD1. Trimming at V came to 3 bases and at J to 1 base, leaving 0 bases not matched to a gene. The germline gives CDR1 SGHNT, CDR2 YYREEE (reference sequence). The CDR3 consists of 14 residues. CDR3 sequence (DNA): TGTGCCAGCAGCTGGACAGGGGGCACAGATACGCAGTATTTT. Encoded protein: CASSWTGGTDTQYF.

The genes are TRBV9 and TRBJ2-2; 8 nucleotides line up with TRBD1. CDR1 SGDLS and CDR2 YYNGEE come from the germline V gene. Trimming at V came to 3 bases and at J to 4 bases, leaving 11 bases not matched to a gene. The CDR3 runs 17 residues. The CDR3 DNA is TGTGCCAGCAGCGCTTGGACAGGGCCAGCGGTCACCGGGGAGCTGTTTTTT. It is translated as CASSAWTGPAVTGELFF. The full variable domain, with the rest looked up from reference TRBV9 and TRBJ2-2, is DSGVTQTPKHLITATGQRVTLRCSPRSGDLSVYWYQQSLDQGLQFLIQYYNGEERAKGNILERFSAQQFPDLHSELNLSSLELGDSALYFCASSAWTGPAVTGELFFGEGSRLTVL.

This chain uses TRBV11-2 with TRBJ2-4; D is possibly TRBD2 (7 bases). The CDR3 consists of 15 residues. The V end lost 1 base, the J end lost 1 base, and 8 bases lay between the germline ends. Germline values: CDR1 SGHAT, CDR2 FQNNGV. Written as DNA, the CDR3 is TGTGCCAGCAGCTTAGGCGGGGGCGCCAAAAACATTCAGTACTTC. Its translation is CASSLGGGAKNIQYF. Variable domain in full (rest from reference TRBV11-2 and TRBJ2-4): EAGVAQSPRYKIIEKRQSVAFWCNPISGHATLYWYQQILGQGPKLLIQFQNNGVVDDSQLPKDRFSAERLKGVDSTLKIQPAKLEDSAVYLCASSLGGGAKNIQYFGAGTRLSVL.

The chain couples TRBV11-2 to TRBJ2-5; tentative D call: TRBD1 (6 bases). Germline-derived CDR1 and CDR2 are SGHAT and FQNNGV. Trimming shortened V by 4 bases and J by 5 bases, and 20 bases separated the two germline ends. The CDR3 totals 16 residues. The CDR3 nucleotides read TGTGCCAGCAGCTCACACTTACAGGGTCCAAAGGAGACCCAGTACTTC. Protein product: CASSSHLQGPKETQYF.

CDR3 DNA sequence: TGTGCCAGCAGCTTAGTGGGCGGAGGGAAAGATGAGCAGTTCTTC. Amino acid sequence: CASSLVGGGKDEQFF. J is TRBJ2-1 and V is TRBV7-9; possibly TRBD2 for D (6 bases). Germline V gene data show CDR1 as SEHNR and CDR2 as FQNEAQ (reference sequence). V was shortened by 1 base and J by 8 bases, with 15 bases between the two germline ends. The CDR3 has 15 residues.

The chain joins TRBV9 to TRBJ2-5; D could derive from TRBD1 or TRBD2 (5 bases each). The CDR3 is 17 residues long. V was pared by 3 bases and J by 2 bases, with 20 bases between. Looked up from germline, CDR1 is SGDLS and CDR2 is YYNGEE. As DNA, the CDR3 is TGTGCCAGCAGCGGAGAGGGAAGGGACGTTCGTCAAGAGACCCAGTACTTC. Its protein product is CASSGEGRDVRQETQYF. Variable domain in full (rest from reference TRBV9 and TRBJ2-5): DSGVTQTPKHLITATGQRVTLRCSPRSGDLSVYWYQQSLDQGLQFLIQYYNGEERAKGNILERFSAQQFPDLHSELNLSSLELGDSALYFCASSGEGRDVRQETQYFGPGTRLLVL.

CDR3 loop: CASSFEETQYF. The DNA of the CDR3 is TGTGCCAGCAGTTTCGAGGAGACCCAGTACTTC. The V call is TRBV13, the J call TRBJ2-5; D unresolved. Germline V lookup: CDR1 PRHDT, CDR2 FYEKMQ (reference sequence). V lost 6 bases and J lost 5, with 7 bases in between. CDR3 length: 11 amino acids.

V is TRBV7-9 and J is TRBJ2-5; perhaps TRBD1 as D (5 bases). V gave up 2 bases and J gave up 6 bases, with 16 bases separating them. The CDR3 consists of 15 residues. The germline V gene encodes CDR1 SEHNR and CDR2 FQNEAQ (reference sequence). The CDR3 coding sequence is TGTGCCAGCAGCTTACGTGTAGAAGGGGTGAAGACCCAGTACTTC. Translation gives CASSLRVEGVKTQYF.

The genes are TRBV7-9 and TRBJ1-2, with D hard to call. The germline CDR1 and CDR2 sequences are SEHNR and FQNEAQ (reference sequence). The germline V and J ends were trimmed by 1 base and 4 bases, with 4 bases remaining between them. The CDR3 is 12 residues long. The CDR3 here is CASSLGGYGYTF. DNA for the CDR3: TGTGCCAGCAGCTTAGGGGGCTATGGCTACACCTTC.

A single count supports this clone. The V and J genes are TRBV7-9 and TRBJ2-5; 7 positions match TRBD1. The CDR3 has 13 residues. Germline assignment: CDR1 SEHNR and CDR2 FQNEAQ (reference sequence). With 6 bases clipped from V and 3 bases from J, the junction kept 4 bases outside the gene matches. CDR3 residues: CASSLTGKETQYF. CDR3 DNA sequence: TGTGCCAGCAGTCTGACAGGGAAAGAGACCCAGTACTTC.

The rearrangement joins TRBV5-6 to TRBJ2-7; D ambiguous. The CDR3 has 11 residues. The V gene's germline CDR1 is SGHDT and CDR2 YYEEEE. Trimming removed 0 bases at V and 6 bases at J, with 4 bases between. CDR3 loop: CASSLAGEQYF. The CDR3 DNA reads TGTGCCAGCAGCTTGGCGGGCGAGCAGTACTTC.

The chain joins TRBV5-4 to TRBJ2-7, with D perhaps TRBD1 (5 bases). CDR3 length: 13 amino acids. The germline V gene encodes CDR1 SGHNT and CDR2 YYREEE (reference sequence). Deletions cut 1 base from V and 0 bases from J, with 5 bases between. Here the CDR3 reads CASSLTGSYEQYF. Written as DNA, the CDR3 is TGTGCCAGCAGCTTGACAGGCTCCTACGAGCAGTACTTC.

This clone is a singleton in its sample. V is TRBV19 and J is TRBJ1-5; D call uncertain. This CDR3 has 15 amino acids. Germline assignment: CDR1 LNHDA and CDR2 SQIVND (reference sequence). Trimming stripped 7 bases from V and 0 bases from J, with 13 bases between. For the CDR3, the DNA is TGTGCCAGTACCTCCTCCCAGTATAGCAATCAGCCCCAGCATTTT. This encodes CASTSSQYSNQPQHF.

The genes are TRBV11-2 and TRBJ2-7, with D hard to call. The germline gives CDR1 SGHAT, CDR2 FQNNGV. V lost 1 base to trimming and J lost 3 bases, with 16 bases between them. This CDR3 has 16 residues. For the CDR3, the DNA is TGTGCCAGCAGCTTAGTCCCCGAAGGTCGGGTCTACGAGCAGTACTTC. This gives the protein CASSLVPEGRVYEQYF.

The rearrangement joins TRBV19 to TRBJ2-3, with TRBD1 matching over 7 bases. The CDR3 is 16 residues long. The trim removed 6 bases at V and 0 bases at J, leaving 9 bases unmatched. The germline gives CDR1 LNHDA, CDR2 SQIVND (reference sequence). CDR3 sequence (DNA): TGTGCCAGTAGCTACCTGGACAGGTCTAGCACAGATACGCAGTATTTT. It yields the protein CASSYLDRSSTDTQYF.